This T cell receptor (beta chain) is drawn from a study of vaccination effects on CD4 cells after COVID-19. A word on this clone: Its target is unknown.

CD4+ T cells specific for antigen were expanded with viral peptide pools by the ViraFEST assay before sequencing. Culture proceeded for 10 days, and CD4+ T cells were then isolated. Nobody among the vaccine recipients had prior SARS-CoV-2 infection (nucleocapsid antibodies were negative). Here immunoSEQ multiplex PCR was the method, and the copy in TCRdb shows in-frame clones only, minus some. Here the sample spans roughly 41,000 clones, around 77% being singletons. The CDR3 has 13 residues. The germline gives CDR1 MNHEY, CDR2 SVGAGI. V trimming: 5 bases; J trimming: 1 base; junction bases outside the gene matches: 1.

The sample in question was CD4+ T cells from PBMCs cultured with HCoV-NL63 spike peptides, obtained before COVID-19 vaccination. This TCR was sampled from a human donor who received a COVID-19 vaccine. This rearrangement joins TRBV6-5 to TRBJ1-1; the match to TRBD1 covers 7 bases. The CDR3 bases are TGTGCCAGCAGTAACAGGGGGAACACTGAAGCTTTCTTT. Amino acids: CASSNRGNTEAFF.